A single sample is the source of the 20 T cell receptor beta chains below, sequenced in a study of control samples from healthy donors and cancer patients. This table comes from immunoSEQ multiplex PCR, and its TCRdb copy is limited to in-frame clones, with some not included. Altogether some 99,000 clones are present, roughly 91% being singletons, with the ten largest covering 15% to 20%. The sequenced material came from blood. These TCRs come from a woman in her forties or fifties in good health.

V usage is TRBV18 and J usage is TRBJ1-5; a weak D match, TRBD1 (6 bases). Germline lookup yields CDR1 KGHSH and CDR2 LQKENI. The CDR3 length is 15 residues. The ends were cut back, 3 bases at V and 3 bases at J, with 12 bases in the middle. The CDR3 DNA is TGTGCCAGCTCACCCCAAGGGGGTACCAATCAGCCCCAGCATTTT. It yields the protein CASSPQGGTNQPQHF.

This clone occurred once. The chain recombines TRBV19 with TRBJ2-1; no clear D gene. Germline values: CDR1 LNHDA, CDR2 SQIVND (reference sequence). Between the trimmed V and J ends, which lost 4 bases and 9 bases, there was a span of 7 bases. This CDR3 is 11 amino acids long. The CDR3 loop reads CASSTPVEQFF. CDR3 DNA sequence: TGTGCCAGTAGTACTCCGGTTGAGCAGTTCTTC.

The sample holds a few counts of this clone. The chain is built from TRBV19 and TRBJ1-5, with a tentative D call TRBD1 (5 bases). CDR1 and CDR2 from the germline V gene are LNHDA and SQIVND (reference sequence). The CDR3 extends over 15 amino acids. V lost 4 bases and J 4 bases, leaving 14 bases between the germline ends. The DNA for the CDR3 is TGTGCCAGTAGTAAACGGGACGTCTATAATCAGCCCCAGCATTTT. This encodes CASSKRDVYNQPQHF. The entire variable domain, with the rest obtained from reference TRBV19 and TRBJ1-5, is as follows: DGGITQSPKYLFRKEGQNVTLSCEQNLNHDAMYWYRQDPGQGLRLIYYSQIVNDFQKGDIAEGYSVSREKKESFPLTVTSAQKNPTAFYLCASSKRDVYNQPQHFGDGTRLSIL.

The chain recombines TRBV5-1 with TRBJ2-2; unclear D gene. The CDR3 runs to 16 residues. V dropped 2 bases and J dropped 0 bases, with 11 bases sitting between them. The V gene's germline CDR1 is SGHRS and CDR2 YFSETQ. The CDR3 DNA is TGCGCCAGCAGCTTAGGGCCCGAAACGAACACCGGGGAGCTGTTTTTT. Protein product: CASSLGPETNTGELFF.

This clone was found a few times. The chain is built from TRBV10-2 and TRBJ2-2, with D possibly TRBD2 on 5 matching bases. V shed 7 bases and J shed 5 bases, with 17 bases lying between them. The CDR3 runs to 15 residues. CDR1 WSHSY and CDR2 SAAADI come from the germline V gene. The chain's CDR3 is CASTERLFGTGELFF. As DNA, the CDR3 is TGCGCCAGCACCGAGCGGTTATTCGGGACCGGGGAGCTGTTTTTT.

V and J are TRBV5-1 and TRBJ2-2; 10 nucleotides line up with TRBD2. CDR3 length equals 16 residues. The germline V gene has CDR1 SGHRS and CDR2 YFSETQ. V lost 7 bases to trimming and J lost 5 bases; unmatched junction nucleotides: 11. The CDR3 DNA reads as TGCGCCAGCGTGGCTCTAGCGGGAGTTGGAACCGGGGAGCTGTTTTTT. Translating gives CASVALAGVGTGELFF.

The chain uses TRBV23-1 and TRBJ2-2; D may be TRBD1 (6 bases). TRBV23-1 carries the ORF label, with uncertain function. V dropped 4 bases and J dropped 1 base, with 10 bases sitting between them. The CDR3 has 15 residues. The CDR3 DNA follows: TGCGCCAGCAGTCCAGGGGTCTTGAACACCGGGGAGCTGTTTTTT. It specifies CASSPGVLNTGELFF.

The chain employs TRBV6-5 and TRBJ1-3, with a tentative D call TRBD1 (6 bases). Germline V lookup: CDR1 MNHEY, CDR2 SVGAGI. V was cut by 4 bases and J by 4 bases, with 14 bases left in between. The CDR3 length is 15 residues. In DNA form, the CDR3 reads TGTGCCAGCAGTTCTTTTACAGGGTTCGGAAACACCATATATTTT. Translating gives CASSSFTGFGNTIYF.

The chain carries TRBV6-5 and TRBJ2-7, with D unresolved. This CDR3 region has 14 residues. Between the trimmed V and J ends, which lost 7 bases and 2 bases, there was a span of 15 bases. CDR1 MNHEY and CDR2 SVGAGI come from the germline V gene. The CDR3 reads CASIPGLTPYEQYF. Written as DNA, the CDR3 is TGTGCCAGCATTCCGGGCCTTACCCCCTACGAGCAGTACTTC.

The count of this clone is one. J is TRBJ1-4 and V is TRBV19; D is perhaps TRBD1 (5 bases). Between the trimmed V and J ends, which lost 4 bases and 5 bases, there was a span of 14 bases. CDR3 size: 15 residues. Germline CDR1 reads LNHDA; CDR2 reads SQIVND (reference sequence). CDR3 sequence reads: CASSNQGTGNEKLFF. CDR3 nucleotides: TGTGCCAGTAGTAACCAGGGAACGGGAAATGAAAAACTGTTTTTT.

V usage is TRBV27 and J usage is TRBJ2-7; D is uncertain. This CDR3 is built from 9 residues. V gave up 11 bases and J gave up 6 bases, with 8 bases separating them. Per the germline V gene, CDR1 is MNHEY and CDR2 is SMNVEV (reference sequence). The CDR3, as DNA: TGTGCCGTCCCCCCCGAGCAGTACGTC. This encodes CAVPPEQYV.

This clone was seen more than once but under ten times. The rearrangement uses TRBV7-9 and TRBJ2-7; no definite D call. The CDR3 length is 12 residues. Trimming left V 5 bases short and J 3 bases short, with 8 bases between. CDR1 and CDR2 from the germline V gene are SEHNR and FQNEAQ (reference sequence). The CDR3 reads CASSKGYYEQYF. The CDR3 nucleotides are TGTGCCAGCAGCAAGGGATACTACGAGCAGTACTTC.

The gene calls are TRBV7-2 and TRBJ2-1; 7 bases are a match to TRBD2. The J segment lost 7 bases and the V segment lost 5 bases, leaving 11 bases of the junction unmatched. CDR1 is SGHTA, CDR2 FQGNSA, per germline. The CDR3 consists of 15 residues. The CDR3 here is CASSPGLGQVNEQFF. For the CDR3, the DNA is TGTGCCAGCAGCCCCGGACTAGGCCAGGTTAATGAGCAGTTCTTC.

The rearrangement links TRBV7-6 to TRBJ2-5; maybe TRBD1 (6 bases). From germline, CDR1 is SGHVS and CDR2 FNYEAQ. V was shortened by 5 bases and J by 2 bases, with 12 bases between the two germline ends. CDR3 size: 14 residues. The CDR3 sequence is CASSIQGVQETQYF. The CDR3 DNA reads TGTGCCAGCAGCATACAGGGAGTACAAGAGACCCAGTACTTC.

This chain joins TRBV27 and TRBJ2-3, with TRBD2 matching 14 bases. V lost 1 base and J lost 5; bases outside the gene matches: 26. CDR3 length equals 24 residues. Germline V gives CDR1 MNHEY, CDR2 SMNVEV (reference sequence). Here the CDR3 DNA reads TGTGCCAGCAGTTTATATCGTGCTGGAACTAGTCCTGGGACTAGCGGGAGATTTGGAGATACGCAGTATTTT. It translates to CASSLYRAGTSPGTSGRFGDTQYF.

This chain links TRBV9 with TRBJ2-1; 7 positions match TRBD1. CDR1 and CDR2 from the germline V gene are SGDLS and YYNGEE. V trimming: 6 bases; J trimming: 6 bases; junction bases outside the gene matches: 9. This CDR3 spans 14 amino acids. This chain's CDR3 is CASNKRGPGNEQFF. In nucleotides, the CDR3 is TGTGCCAGCAACAAAAGGGGGCCGGGCAATGAGCAGTTCTTC.

The chain recombines TRBV24-1 with TRBJ2-1; D may correspond to TRBD1 or TRBD2 (6 bases each). The CDR3 length is 14 residues. The germline CDR1 and CDR2 sequences are KGHDR and SFDVKD. The V gene lost 9 bases and the J gene lost 10 bases, with 21 bases spanning the gap. Here the CDR3 reads CATQTGGVGGEQFF. The CDR3 DNA reads TGTGCCACCCAGACAGGAGGGGTCGGTGGCGAGCAGTTCTTC.

The V gene is TRBV16, the J gene TRBJ2-1, with D perhaps matching TRBD1 or TRBD2 (5 bases each). CDR1 and CDR2 from the germline V gene are KGHSY and FQNENV. Trimming cost V 3 bases and J 3 bases, with 9 bases left between them. The CDR3 sequence is 14 residues long. CDR3 sequence: CASSQMGVYNEQFF. The DNA of the CDR3 is TGTGCCAGCAGCCAGATGGGGGTCTACAATGAGCAGTTCTTC. Full variable domain (rest looked up from reference TRBV16 and TRBJ2-1): GEEVAQTPKHLVRGEGQKAKLYCAPIKGHSYVFWYQQVLKNEFKFLISFQNENVFDETGMPKERFSAKCLPNSPCSLEIQATKLEDSAVYFCASSQMGVYNEQFFGPGTRLTVL.

V usage is TRBV7-9 and J usage is TRBJ2-5, with 9 bases aligning to TRBD2. Germline values: CDR1 SEHNR, CDR2 FQNEAQ (reference sequence). The CDR3 is 15 amino acids. Trimming at V came to 3 bases and at J to 3 bases, leaving 5 bases not matched to a gene. The CDR3 region is CASSLSSGVKETQYF. In nucleotides, the CDR3 is TGTGCCAGCAGCTTGTCTAGCGGGGTGAAAGAGACCCAGTACTTC.

The J gene is TRBJ2-2, the V gene TRBV7-2, with D perhaps given as TRBD1 or TRBD2 (5 bases each). Germline V gene lookup returns CDR1 SGHTA and CDR2 FQGNSA. CDR3 length equals 15 residues. The germline V and J ends were trimmed by 3 bases and 6 bases, with 14 bases remaining between them. CDR3 sequence reads: CASSFGTRGAGELFF. CDR3 nucleotides: TGTGCCAGCAGCTTCGGGACCCGCGGCGCCGGGGAGCTGTTTTTT. The full variable domain, with the rest looked up from reference TRBV7-2 and TRBJ2-2, is GAGVSQSPSNKVTEKGKDVELRCDPISGHTALYWYRQSLGQGLEFLIYFQGNSAPDKSGLPSDRFSAERTGGSVSTLTIQRTQQEDSAVYLCASSFGTRGAGELFFGEGSRLTVL.